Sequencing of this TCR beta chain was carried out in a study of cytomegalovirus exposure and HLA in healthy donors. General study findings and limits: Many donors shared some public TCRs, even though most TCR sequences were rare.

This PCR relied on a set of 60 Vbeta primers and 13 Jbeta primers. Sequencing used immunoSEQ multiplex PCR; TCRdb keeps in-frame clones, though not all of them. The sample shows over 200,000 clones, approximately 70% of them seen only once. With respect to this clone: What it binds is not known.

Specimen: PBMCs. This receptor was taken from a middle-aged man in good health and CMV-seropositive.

CDR3 nucleotides: TGCGCCAGCAGCCAAGAAGGGGGTCTTCCTGAGGAGACCCAGTACTTC. Its translation: CASSQEGGLPEETQYF. The rearrangement joins TRBV4-1 to TRBJ2-5; weak D call: TRBD1 (6 bases). The CDR3 runs 16 residues. Trimming took off 0 bases at V and 5 bases at J, with 16 bases between the two ends. The germline CDR1 and CDR2 sequences are MGHRA and YSYEKL.